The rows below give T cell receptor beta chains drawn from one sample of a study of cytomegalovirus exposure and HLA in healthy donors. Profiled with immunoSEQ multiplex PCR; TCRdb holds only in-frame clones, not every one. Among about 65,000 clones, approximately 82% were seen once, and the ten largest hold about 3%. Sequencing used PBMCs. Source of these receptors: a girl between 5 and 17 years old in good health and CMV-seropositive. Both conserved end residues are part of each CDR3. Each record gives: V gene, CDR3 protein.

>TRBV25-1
CASIPYSGRDTEAFF
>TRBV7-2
CASSLAGAGWPSPLHF
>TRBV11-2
CASSFRGNEQFF
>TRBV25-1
CASSVGQNNLYYEQYF
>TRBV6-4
CASSVEGGSFYGYTF
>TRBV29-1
CSATRGRMNTEAFF
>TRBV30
CAWERGSNQPQHF
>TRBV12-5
CASGQPGTASYEQYF
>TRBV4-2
CASSQQTGQGIYEQYF
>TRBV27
CASSYRGTEAFF
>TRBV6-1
CASNGLAGDRNEQFF
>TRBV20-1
CSGENYGYTF
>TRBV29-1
CSVRQGSFYEQYF
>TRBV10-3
CAISVTGVTYNEQFF
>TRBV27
CASSRQAGSYEQYF
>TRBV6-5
CASSGGKRGYTF
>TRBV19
CASSTNRGGTYEQYF
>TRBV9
CASSPGGLFF
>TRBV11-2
CASSLGGSTDTQYF
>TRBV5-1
CASSLTSGSYNEQFF
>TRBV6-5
CASTLMTGSTGELFF
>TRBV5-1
CASSPDRGRERSYTF
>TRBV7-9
CASSPVGLVTGQGLYEQYF
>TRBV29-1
CSVDRAGVNEQFF
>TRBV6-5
CASSWEQGGISEAFF
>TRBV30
CAWSGGSLETQYF
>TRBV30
CAWALFGTGNTGELFF
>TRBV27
CASGREGGTQYF
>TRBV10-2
CASSEEEGTGAYTYEQYF
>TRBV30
CAWRGLAPHEQYF
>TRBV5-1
CASSLQRGSNYGYTF
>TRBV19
CASGTFVAQPQHF
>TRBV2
CASRPRRDYLTF